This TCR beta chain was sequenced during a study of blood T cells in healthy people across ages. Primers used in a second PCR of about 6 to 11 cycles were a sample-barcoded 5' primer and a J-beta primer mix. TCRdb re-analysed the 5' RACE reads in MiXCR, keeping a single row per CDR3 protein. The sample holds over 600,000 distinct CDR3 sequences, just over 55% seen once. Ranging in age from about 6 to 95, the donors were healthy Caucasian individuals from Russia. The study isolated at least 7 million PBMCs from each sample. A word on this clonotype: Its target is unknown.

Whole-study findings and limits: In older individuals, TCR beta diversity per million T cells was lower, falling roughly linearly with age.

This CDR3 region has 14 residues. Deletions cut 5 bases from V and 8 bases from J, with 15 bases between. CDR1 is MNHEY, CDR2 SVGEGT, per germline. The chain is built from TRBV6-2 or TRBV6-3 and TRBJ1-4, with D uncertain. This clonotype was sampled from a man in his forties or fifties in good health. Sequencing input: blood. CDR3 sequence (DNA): TGTGCCAGCAGTACAGCGTCGCGAGGGGAAAAACTGTTTTTT. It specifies CASSTASRGEKLFF.